This T cell receptor (beta chain) was identified during a study of cytomegalovirus exposure and HLA in healthy donors. The study's findings and limits: Reports showed the classifier diagnosing cytomegalovirus status with high specificity and sensitivity. TRBV6-2, TRBV6-3 and some other V segments were excluded as indistinguishable.

PCR was performed using 60 Vbeta and 13 Jbeta primers. Profiling relied on immunoSEQ multiplex PCR, and the TCRdb table lists in-frame clones only, not all of them. The sample lists over 150,000 clones, about 85% seen once, with just over 2.5% in the top ten. In its sample, this clone was seen a few times. Its antigen remains unknown. The CDR3 is made up of 15 amino acids. V trimming: 1 base; J trimming: 4 bases; junction bases outside the gene matches: 7. The V gene's germline CDR1 is LGHNA and CDR2 YSLEER. Regarding donors, all were healthy bone marrow donors. Sequencing was performed on PBMCs. This sequence originates from a man aged 25 to 45 in good health and CMV-seropositive. The chain is built from TRBV4-3 and TRBJ2-7; 7 bases are a match to TRBD1. Here the CDR3 DNA reads TGCGCCAGCAGCCAAGTTAGACAGGGAAGATACGAGCAGTACTTC. This sequence encodes CASSQVRQGRYEQYF.